This T cell receptor beta chain was sequenced for a study of cytomegalovirus exposure and HLA in healthy donors. Study-level points and caveats: Many donors carried some public TCRs, although rarity characterized most TCR sequences.

The protocol was immunoSEQ multiplex PCR, while the TCRdb copy is restricted to in-frame clones and leaves out a portion. The repertoire has about 120,000 clones, 85% to 90% of them found once; the top ten carry roughly 6%. Germline assignment: CDR1 SQVTM and CDR2 ANQGSEA. The ends were cut back, 1 base at V and 1 base at J, with 10 bases in the middle. The CDR3 has 14 amino acids. On this clone: Its antigen remains unknown.

The source is a woman aged 18-29 years in good health and CMV-seropositive. Sample: PBMCs. The chain uses TRBV29-1 and TRBJ1-2, with D unclear. The CDR3 region is CSVEGGSLNYGYTF. The CDR3 bases are TGCAGCGTTGAAGGCGGGTCCCTTAACTATGGCTACACCTTC.